This T cell receptor beta chain was recovered during a study of blood T cell repertoires in COVID-19. The overall study: Acute-phase and convalescent COVID-19 samples originated in the United States, Italy and Spain. From T cells, B-cell-depleted T cells, or PBMCs came the material, which was cDNA or gDNA.

This CDR3 is 14 amino acids long. V shed 4 bases and J 2 bases; nucleotides not matched to a gene: 6. Per germline, CDR1 SGHRS and CDR2 YFSETQ. In the study's own analysis: Amplifying reference gene primers gave estimates of nucleated cell counts. The repertoire was sequenced with immunoSEQ multiplex PCR; TCRdb's copy has only in-frame clones and lacks some. V, J and clone size reflect that table, while D and trimming were determined from the DNA. Of tens of thousands of clones in the sample, approximately 90% were seen once. The V call is TRBV5-1, the J call TRBJ2-7; TRBD2 agrees at 7 bases. This receptor was obtained from a human donor in a cohort sampled during active COVID-19. Sequenced input: peripheral blood. CDR3 coding DNA: TGCGCCAGCAGCGTAGCGGGCGATGCCTACGAGCAGTACTTC. Encoded protein: CASSVAGDAYEQYF.